This T cell receptor beta chain was sequenced in a study of beta chain features in type 1 diabetes. Study-level points and caveats: Highly expressing activated T cells could be over-counted with a cDNA template. Type 1 diabetes patients showed a moderate but significant shortening of TCRB CDR3s in all four CD4+ subsets. Although PCR might favor shorter templates, it would do so equally in patients and controls.

The isolated RNA, all of it, was reverse transcribed, so expressed TCRB transcripts were what got sequenced. Sequencing was performed with immunoSEQ multiplex PCR; in TCRdb, only in-frame clones are kept and a portion is missing. Altogether 600,000 to 700,000 clones are present, around 12% being singletons, with the ten largest covering more than 0.095%. With respect to this clone: What it binds is unknown.

Germline V gene lookup returns CDR1 SGDLS and CDR2 YYNGEE. J gave up 2 bases and V 0 bases, and 3 bases lay outside the gene matches. This CDR3 is 15 amino acids long. Sequencing input: naive CD4+ T cells from blood. J is TRBJ2-5 and V is TRBV9; 8 bases match TRBD2. This clonotype was sampled from a man aged 30 to 39 with type 1 diabetes. The CDR3, as DNA: TGTGCCAGCAGCGTAGCGGGGGGGCAGCAAGAGACCCAGTACTTC. Translation: CASSVAGGQQETQYF.